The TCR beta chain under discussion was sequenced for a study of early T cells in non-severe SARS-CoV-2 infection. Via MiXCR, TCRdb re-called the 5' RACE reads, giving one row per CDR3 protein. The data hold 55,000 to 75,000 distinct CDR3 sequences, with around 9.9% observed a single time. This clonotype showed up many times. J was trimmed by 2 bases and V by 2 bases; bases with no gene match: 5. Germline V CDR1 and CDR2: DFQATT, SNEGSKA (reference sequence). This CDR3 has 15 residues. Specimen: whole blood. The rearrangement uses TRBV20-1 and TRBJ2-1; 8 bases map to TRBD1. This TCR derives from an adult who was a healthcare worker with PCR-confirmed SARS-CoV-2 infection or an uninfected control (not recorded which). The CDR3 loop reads CSARTGQATYNEQFF. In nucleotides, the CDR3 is TGCAGTGCTAGAACGGGACAGGCGACCTACAATGAGCAGTTCTTC.